This TCR beta chain was identified during a study of blood T cells in healthy people across ages. General study findings and limits: TCR beta diversity tracked closely with naive T cell percentage.

For the second PCR, which ran for roughly 7 to 11 cycles, a sample-barcoded 5' primer and a J-beta primer mix were used. From the 5' RACE reads, TCRdb called clonotypes with MiXCR, one entry per CDR3 protein. The sample consists of some 890,000 distinct CDR3 sequences, roughly 28% of them appearing once. The sample holds a few counts of this clonotype. The antigen is not known. Separately, the same data were catalogued under a study of T cells of mothers and their children. Per that study: Each donor was one of three healthy Caucasian mothers or one of their six children.

The TCR was taken from a woman aged 40-49 years in good health. Material: blood.

The CDR3 loop reads CASSQRGSPLHF. The CDR3 bases are TGTGCCAGCAGCCAACGGGGTTCACCCCTCCACTTT. This sequence joins TRBV3-1 and TRBJ1-6; D uncertain. CDR3 length: 12 amino acids. V was clipped by 2 bases and J by 9 bases, with 5 bases between them. The germline CDR1 and CDR2 sequences are LGHDT and YNNKEL (reference sequence).